This T cell receptor (beta chain) appears in the sequencing data of a study of CD8 T cells in ankylosing spondylitis. Study outcomes and limitations: Ankylosing spondylitis blood appeared to be characterized by a TCR beta motif of under 10 highly homologous variants.

Trimming took off 2 bases at V and 0 bases at J, with 7 bases between the two ends. The CDR3 has 14 amino acids. Germline values: CDR1 KGHSH, CDR2 LQKENI. TCRdb reprocessed the 5' RACE reads via MiXCR and lists one record per CDR3 protein. The repertoire consists of under 450,000 distinct CDR3 sequences, with roughly a sixth occurring once and the leading ten covering under 1.2%. This clonotype has a handful of counts. Its antigen is unknown. The receptor comes from a male donor with ankylosing spondylitis. The sequenced sample consisted of blood, either unsorted or a sorted T cell fraction (not recorded which). This chain uses TRBV18 with TRBJ2-5, with D unclear. In DNA form, the CDR3 reads TGTGCCAGCTCACCATCAAGGGACCAAGAGACCCAGTACTTC. Protein product: CASSPSRDQETQYF.